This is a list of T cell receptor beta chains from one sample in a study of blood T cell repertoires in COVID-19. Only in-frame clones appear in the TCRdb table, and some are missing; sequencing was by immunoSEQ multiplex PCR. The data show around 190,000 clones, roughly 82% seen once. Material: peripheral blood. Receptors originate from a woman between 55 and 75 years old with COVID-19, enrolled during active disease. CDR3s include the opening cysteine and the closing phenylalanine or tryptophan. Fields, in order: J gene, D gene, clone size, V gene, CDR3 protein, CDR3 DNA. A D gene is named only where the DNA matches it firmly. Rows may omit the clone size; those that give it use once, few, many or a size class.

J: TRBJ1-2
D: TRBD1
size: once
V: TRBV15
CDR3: CATSRQQGVEGYTF
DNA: TGTGCCACCAGCAGACAGCAGGGGGTAGAGGGCTACACCTTC

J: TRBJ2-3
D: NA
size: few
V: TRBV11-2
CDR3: CASSSEGLTDTQYF
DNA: TGTGCCAGCAGCTCCGAGGGCCTTACAGATACGCAGTATTTT

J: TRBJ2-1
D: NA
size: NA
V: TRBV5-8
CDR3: CASSLWATPYNEQFF
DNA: TGTGCCAGCAGCCTATGGGCTACTCCCTACAATGAGCAGTTCTTC

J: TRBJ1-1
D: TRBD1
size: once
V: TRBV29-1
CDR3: CSVEVDRANTEAFF
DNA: TGCAGCGTTGAAGTAGACAGGGCGAACACTGAAGCTTTCTTT

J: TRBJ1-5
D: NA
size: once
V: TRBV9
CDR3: CASSAGVWGNQPQHF
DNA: TGTGCCAGCAGCGCAGGGGTTTGGGGCAATCAGCCCCAGCATTTT

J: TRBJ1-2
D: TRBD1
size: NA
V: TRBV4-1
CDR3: CASSQTGGAKGYTF
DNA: TGCGCCAGCAGCCAAACAGGGGGCGCGAAAGGCTACACCTTC

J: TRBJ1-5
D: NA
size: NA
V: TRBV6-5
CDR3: CASSHNQPQHF
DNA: TGTGCCAGCAGCCACAATCAGCCCCAGCATTTT

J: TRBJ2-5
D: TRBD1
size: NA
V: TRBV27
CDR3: CASSFFPPGQGLETQYF
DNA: TGTGCCAGCAGTTTTTTTCCTCCGGGACAGGGTCTGGAGACCCAGTACTTC

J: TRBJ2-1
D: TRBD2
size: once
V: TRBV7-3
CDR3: CASSISGGNNEQFF
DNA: TGTGCCAGCAGCATTAGCGGGGGAAACAATGAGCAGTTCTTC

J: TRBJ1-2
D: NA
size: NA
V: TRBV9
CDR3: CASRDVRGSYGYTF
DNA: TGTGCCAGCAGAGATGTCCGAGGGAGCTATGGCTACACCTTC

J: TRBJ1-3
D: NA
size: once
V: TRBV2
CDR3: CASSEGTVGGNTIYF
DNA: TGTGCCAGCAGTGAAGGGACAGTGGGGGGAAACACCATATATTTT

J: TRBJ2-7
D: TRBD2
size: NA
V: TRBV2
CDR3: CASVTSGRDEQYF
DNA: TGTGCCAGTGTTACTAGCGGGAGGGACGAGCAGTACTTC

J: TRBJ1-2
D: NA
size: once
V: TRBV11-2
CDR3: CASSLDPAGIYGYTF
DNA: TGTGCCAGCAGCTTAGACCCGGCAGGGATCTATGGCTACACCTTC